The T cell receptor (beta chain) under discussion was sequenced for a study of patients and donors after allogeneic stem cell transplantation. TCRdb ran MiXCR on the RT-PCR reads and lists one entry per CDR3 protein. Among about 400,000 distinct CDR3 sequences, about a sixth were seen once, and the ten largest hold less than 9.5%. Germline-derived CDR1 and CDR2 are LGHNA and YSLEER. V lost 0 bases and J 4 bases, leaving 13 bases between the germline ends. The CDR3 consists of 16 residues. This clonotype has ten or more counts. Sequencing was performed on blood, either unsorted or a sorted T cell fraction (not recorded which). V gene TRBV4-3 combines with J gene TRBJ2-1; no firm D call. The clonotype was recovered from a human donor who was either an allogeneic HSCT recipient or a stem cell or donor lymphocyte infusion donor (not recorded which). It is not recorded whose cells these are; they may come from a transplant donor. CDR3 sequence (DNA): TGCGCCAGCAGCCAAGATGGTGGGGAAGGTTACAATGAGCAGTTCTTC. Residues: CASSQDGGEGYNEQFF.